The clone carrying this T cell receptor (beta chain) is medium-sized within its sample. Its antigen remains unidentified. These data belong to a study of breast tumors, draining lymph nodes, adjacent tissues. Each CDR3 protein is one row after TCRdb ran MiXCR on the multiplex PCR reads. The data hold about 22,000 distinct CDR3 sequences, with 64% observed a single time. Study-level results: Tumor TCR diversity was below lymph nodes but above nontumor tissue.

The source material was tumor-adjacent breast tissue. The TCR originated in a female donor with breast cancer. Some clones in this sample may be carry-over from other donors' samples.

The CDR3 here is CASSRRTSSYGISYNEQFF. The CDR3 DNA sequence: TGTGCCAGCAGTCGAAGGACTAGCTCGTACGGAATCTCCTACAATGAGCAGTTCTTC. The V call is TRBV11-2, the J call TRBJ2-1, with 8 bases matching TRBD2. The germline gives CDR1 SGHAT, CDR2 FQNNGV. The CDR3 length is 19 residues. Losses at the gene ends were 6 bases for V and 0 bases for J; bases not matched to a gene: 16.